This TCR beta chain appears in the sequencing data of a study of cytomegalovirus exposure and HLA in healthy donors. At the level of the study: The same platform used for the roughly 600 first-cohort repertoires was also used for the 120 or so validation repertoires, as a later analysis reported.

Broader study findings: Most TCR sequences were uncommon, yet certain public TCRs appeared in many donors. Reports described diagnosis of cytomegalovirus status by the classifier as highly specific and sensitive. Through in vitro validation, a few CMV-associated chains were shown to be specific for CMV antigens.

Details on this clone: Antigen specificity is unknown.

The CDR3 sequence is 14 residues long. Germline V gene sequence: CDR1 SGHRS, CDR2 YFSETQ. Trimming stripped 0 bases from V and 4 bases from J, with 10 bases between. Sequencing was performed with immunoSEQ multiplex PCR; in TCRdb, only in-frame clones are kept and a portion is missing. The sample lists around 140,000 clones; approximately 88% were seen once. The sequence came from a man aged 18-30 years in good health and CMV-seropositive. The sequenced sample was PBMCs. The rearrangement joins TRBV5-1 to TRBJ1-2; possibly TRBD1 for D (6 bases). CDR3 region: CASSLDRVSYGYTF. The DNA of the CDR3 is TGCGCCAGCAGCTTGGACAGGGTGAGCTATGGCTACACCTTC.